Listed here are 31 T cell receptor beta chains from one sample, sequenced in a study of beta chain features in type 1 diabetes. The entirety of the isolated RNA underwent reverse transcription, so expressed TCRB transcripts were sequenced. TCRdb's copy holds only in-frame clones and misses some; the assay was immunoSEQ multiplex PCR. The sample contains under 800,000 clones, 15% to 18% of which appear only once. Sequencing used naive CD4+ T cells from blood. The receptors originated from a man between 18 and 35 years old in good health.

This clone was detected many times. The chain carries TRBV19 and TRBJ2-4; D is unclear. The CDR3 runs to 13 residues. Germline V CDR1 and CDR2: LNHDA, SQIVND (reference sequence). V was clipped by 8 bases and J by 0 bases, with 8 bases between them. CDR3 amino acids: CASSLIAKNIQYF. In nucleotides, the CDR3 is TGTGCCAGTTCGCTCATAGCCAAAAACATTCAGTACTTC. The variable domain in full, completed from reference TRBV19 and TRBJ2-4, reads DGGITQSPKYLFRKEGQNVTLSCEQNLNHDAMYWYRQDPGQGLRLIYYSQIVNDFQKGDIAEGYSVSREKKESFPLTVTSAQKNPTAFYLCASSLIAKNIQYFGAGTRLSVL.

This clone was seen a handful of times. The chain recombines TRBV20-1 with TRBJ2-7, with D hard to call. Trimming left V 6 bases short and J 1 base short, with 7 bases between. CDR1 DFQATT and CDR2 SNEGSKA come from the germline V gene (reference sequence). This CDR3 region has 11 residues. The chain's CDR3 is CSAAESYEQYF. In nucleotides, the CDR3 is TGCAGTGCGGCAGAATCCTACGAGCAGTACTTC.

This clone was observed a few times. The chain couples TRBV4-3 to TRBJ2-1; D call uncertain. Trimming cost V 4 bases and J 7 bases, with 14 bases left between them. This CDR3 region has 14 residues. CDR1 and CDR2 from the germline V gene are LGHNA and YSLEER. The DNA for the CDR3 is TGCGCCAGCAGCCCCCTAGGTCCCAGGAATGAGCAGTTCTTC. Its protein product is CASSPLGPRNEQFF.

In regard to this clone: The junction departs from the called germline gene at one end, perhaps through a read error. The sample holds other DNA sequences that translate to the same CDR3. The CDR3 spells CSVDRDYGYTF. CDR3 sequence (DNA): TGCAGCGTTGACAGGGACTACGGCTACACCTTC. The chain combines TRBV29-1 with TRBJ1-2; TRBD1 might be the D (5 bases). Looked up from germline, CDR1 is SQVTM and CDR2 is ANQGSEA. This CDR3 comprises 11 residues.

This clone was observed a handful of times. The chain couples TRBV20-1 to TRBJ1-2; the D gene is possibly TRBD1 (5 bases). The V end was cut by 2 bases, the J end by 10 bases, with 11 bases between. Germline V CDR1 and CDR2: DFQATT, SNEGSKA (reference sequence). This CDR3 is 11 amino acids long. DNA of the CDR3: TGCAGTGCTAGAAGGGGCCAAGTCTACACCTTC. It translates to CSARRGQVYTF.

A few counts support this clone. V and J are TRBV9 and TRBJ2-7; D might be TRBD2 (6 bases). The germline V and J ends were trimmed by 2 bases and 2 bases, with 14 bases remaining between them. This CDR3 comprises 15 residues. Germline CDR1 SGDLS, CDR2 YYNGEE. In DNA form, the CDR3 reads TGTGCCAGCAGCGTCGGGACGGGGGAGGCCTACGAGCAGTACTTC. Encoded protein: CASSVGTGEAYEQYF. The full variable domain, its missing parts supplied by reference TRBV9 and TRBJ2-7, is DSGVTQTPKHLITATGQRVTLRCSPRSGDLSVYWYQQSLDQGLQFLIQYYNGEERAKGNILERFSAQQFPDLHSELNLSSLELGDSALYFCASSVGTGEAYEQYFGPGTRLTVT.

This clone was seen only a few times. The genes are TRBV4-1 and TRBJ2-7; D call uncertain. V shed 3 bases and J shed 1 base, with 10 bases lying between them. The germline V gene encodes CDR1 MGHRA and CDR2 YSYEKL. CDR3 size: 14 residues. The CDR3 DNA reads TGCGCCAGCAGCCAGGGAACTCAATCCTACGAGCAGTACTTC. It specifies CASSQGTQSYEQYF.

This clone was seen more than once but under ten times. The chain joins TRBV27 to TRBJ1-4, with no clear D. The CDR3 covers 16 residues. The germline V gene has CDR1 MNHEY and CDR2 SMNVEV (reference sequence). Trimming shortened V by 0 bases and J by 0 bases, and 8 bases separated the two germline ends. CDR3 loop: CASSLSLATTNEKLFF. The CDR3 DNA reads TGTGCCAGCAGTTTATCGTTGGCGACAACTAATGAAAAACTGTTTTTT.

About this clone itself: A junction end diverges from the germline sequence, so it may reflect a read error. The J gene is TRBJ2-3, the V gene TRBV7-2; TRBD1 might be the D (6 bases). The CDR3 covers 13 residues. Germline CDR1 reads SGHTA; CDR2 reads FQGNSA. CDR3 DNA: TGCGCCAGCAGCCAACAAACAGGGGATACGCAGTATTTT. Translation gives CASSQQTGDTQYF.

This clone was observed a handful of times. This chain links TRBV29-1 with TRBJ1-1, with D maybe TRBD1 (6 bases). CDR1 and CDR2 from the germline V gene are SQVTM and ANQGSEA. The CDR3 contains 14 residues. Trimming cost V 7 bases and J 4 bases, with 19 bases left between them. This chain's CDR3 is CSAGQRRIFTEAFF. The CDR3 nucleotides are TGCAGCGCCGGACAGAGGAGAATTTTCACTGAAGCTTTCTTT.

In this sample, this clone turned up a few times. This sequence joins TRBV6-6 and TRBJ1-5; no firm D call. This CDR3 spans 15 amino acids. Between the trimmed V and J ends, which lost 4 bases and 5 bases, there was a span of 15 bases. Germline CDR1 MNHNY, CDR2 SVGAGI (reference sequence). The CDR3 DNA follows: TGTGCCAGCAGTTCGGCCGGTCTAGGCCATCAGCCCCAGCATTTT. It translates to CASSSAGLGHQPQHF.

This clone was observed a handful of times. The chain couples TRBV7-2 to TRBJ1-2; 12 bases match TRBD1. Trimming took 10 bases from V and 9 from J; bases not matched to a gene: 6. This CDR3 spans 12 amino acids. Germline CDR1 is SGHTA and CDR2 is FQGNSA. CDR3 residues: CATGTGGNRYTF. In DNA, the CDR3 is TGTGCCACCGGGACAGGGGGCAATCGCTACACCTTC. Full variable domain (missing parts from reference TRBV7-2 and TRBJ1-2): GAGVSQSPSNKVTEKGKDVELRCDPISGHTALYWYRQSLGQGLEFLIYFQGNSAPDKSGLPSDRFSAERTGGSVSTLTIQRTQQEDSAVYLCATGTGGNRYTFGSGTRLTVV.

This clone showed up just a few times. The CDR3 nucleotides read TGTGCCAGTAGTACTCGGACAGCCACTAGCACAGATACGCAGTATTTT. Translation: CASSTRTATSTDTQYF. V and J are TRBV19 and TRBJ2-3; D is possibly TRBD1 (6 bases). Germline V CDR1 and CDR2: LNHDA, SQIVND (reference sequence). The CDR3 is made up of 16 amino acids. Between the trimmed V and J ends, which lost 4 bases and 0 bases, there was a span of 14 bases.

In this sample, this clone turned up a few times. The genes are TRBV6-5 and TRBJ1-2; D gene uncertain. The V end lost 6 bases, the J end lost 4 bases, and 9 bases lay between the germline ends. The CDR3 runs to 12 residues. The germline V gene encodes CDR1 MNHEY and CDR2 SVGAGI. The CDR3 sequence: CASRLERYGYTF. DNA of the CDR3: TGTGCCAGCAGATTAGAACGCTATGGCTACACCTTC.

This clone was recorded a few times. The sample has other DNA sequences that encode this CDR3 too. The chain has TRBV5-1 and TRBJ1-2; D unresolved. The germline V gene has CDR1 SGHRS and CDR2 YFSETQ. The ends were cut back, 0 bases at V and 7 bases at J, with 4 bases in the middle. This CDR3 has 11 amino acids. Here the CDR3 DNA reads TGCGCCAGCAGCTTGGAAGGTGGCTACACCTTC. The encoded protein is CASSLEGGYTF.

This clone was detected only a few times. The chain carries TRBV19 and TRBJ1-2; D may be TRBD1 (6 bases). Germline CDR1 LNHDA, CDR2 SQIVND (reference sequence). The CDR3 runs to 14 residues. Trimming cost V 6 bases and J 0 bases, with 11 bases left between them. CDR3 residues: CASSRGTSNYGYTF. In DNA form, the CDR3 reads TGTGCCAGTAGCAGGGGTACTTCTAACTATGGCTACACCTTC.

The J gene is TRBJ1-2, the V gene TRBV29-1, with D hard to call. Germline V gene lookup returns CDR1 SQVTM and CDR2 ANQGSEA. This CDR3 is 11 amino acids long. The V gene lost 6 bases and the J gene lost 4 bases, with 9 bases spanning the gap. CDR3 coding DNA: TGCAGCGTACCCGACGGCTATGGCTACACCTTC. Protein product: CSVPDGYGYTF.

This clone has just a few counts. The V call is TRBV18, the J call TRBJ1-1, with TRBD1 matching 7 bases. V lost 2 bases, J lost 4 bases, and 4 bases stayed unmatched. The CDR3 runs to 14 residues. Germline assignment: CDR1 KGHSH and CDR2 LQKENI. CDR3 coding DNA: TGTGCCAGCTCACCAAGGGGACAGATCACTGAAGCTTTCTTT. It is translated as CASSPRGQITEAFF. Supplemented by reference TRBV18 and TRBJ1-1, the full variable domain reads NAGVMQNPRHLVRRRGQEARLRCSPMKGHSHVYWYRQLPEEGLKFMVYLQKENIIDESGMPKERFSAEFPKEGPSILRIQQVVRGDSAAYFCASSPRGQITEAFFGQGTRLTVV.

The chain joins TRBV15 to TRBJ1-5; D might be TRBD1 (6 bases). This CDR3 is 16 amino acids long. V was cut by 0 bases and J by 1 base, with 10 bases left in between. In germline, CDR1 is LNHNV, CDR2 YYDKDF (reference sequence). The CDR3 DNA sequence: TGTGCCACCAGCAGAGATCCCCAGGGGAGCAATCAGCCCCAGCATTTT. This translates into CATSRDPQGSNQPQHF.

The V and J genes are TRBV30 and TRBJ1-6, with unresolved D. V was clipped by 2 bases and J by 15 bases, with 14 bases between them. The V gene's germline CDR1 is GTSNPN and CDR2 SVGIG (reference sequence). The CDR3 spans 12 residues. The CDR3 DNA follows: TGTGCCTGGAGTATATTTCCGTCAAGCCTCCACTTT. It encodes CAWSIFPSSLHF.

This clone was recorded once. V gene TRBV5-4 combines with J gene TRBJ2-7; perhaps TRBD1 as D (6 bases). This CDR3 contains 15 residues. Trimming took 3 bases from V and 4 from J, leaving 17 bases between them. CDR1 and CDR2 (germline): SGHNT, YYREEE (reference sequence). The CDR3 DNA reads as TGTGCCAGCAGCTCCCACAGGGATACGGGGTACGAGCAGTACTTC. Translation gives CASSSHRDTGYEQYF.

This clone was observed a few times. The V call is TRBV7-9, the J call TRBJ1-2; D might be TRBD1 (6 bases). Trimming took 4 bases from V and 7 from J, leaving 25 bases between them. Germline V gene sequence: CDR1 SEHNR, CDR2 FQNEAQ (reference sequence). CDR3 length equals 17 residues. The CDR3 is CASSSPEGGGAYSGYTF. CDR3 bases: TGTGCCAGCAGCTCCCCCGAAGGGGGGGGCGCGTACTCTGGCTACACCTTC.

This clone was observed a few times. The chain is built from TRBV2 and TRBJ1-2; 8 bases line up with TRBD1. The CDR3 runs to 15 residues. The germline gives CDR1 SNHLY, CDR2 FYNNEI. The J segment lost 3 bases and the V segment lost 7 bases, leaving 10 bases of the junction unmatched. In nucleotides, the CDR3 is TGTGCCAGCACCCCCTTGGACAGGGTGGACTATGGCTACACCTTC. This gives the protein CASTPLDRVDYGYTF.

This clone was seen a handful of times. This sequence joins TRBV7-3 and TRBJ2-2; D is unclear. The CDR3 is 14 amino acids. Germline values: CDR1 SGHTA, CDR2 FQGTGA. Deletions cut 1 base from V and 4 bases from J, with 7 bases between. This CDR3 is CASSLIHLTGELFF. CDR3 DNA sequence: TGTGCCAGCAGCTTAATTCACCTCACCGGGGAGCTGTTTTTT. The whole variable domain, filled in from reference TRBV7-3 and TRBJ2-2, reads GAGVSQTPSNKVTEKGKYVELRCDPISGHTALYWYRQSLGQGPEFLIYFQGTGAADDSGLPNDRFFAVRPEGSVSTLKIQRTERGDSAVYLCASSLIHLTGELFFGEGSRLTVL.

The chain joins TRBV5-1 to TRBJ1-4; D possibly corresponds to TRBD1 (6 bases). The CDR3 runs to 15 residues. V was cut by 4 bases and J by 3 bases, with 13 bases left in between. CDR1 SGHRS and CDR2 YFSETQ come from the germline V gene. CDR3 region: CASSPMDRSNEKLFF. CDR3 DNA: TGCGCCAGCAGCCCGATGGACAGATCTAATGAAAAACTGTTTTTT.

The gene calls are TRBV5-4 and TRBJ1-2; D is ambiguous. CDR3 length: 13 amino acids. Germline V gene sequence: CDR1 SGHNT, CDR2 YYREEE (reference sequence). Trimming took 4 bases from V and 2 from J, leaving 9 bases between them. The CDR3 loop is CASSIDGNYGYTF. CDR3 sequence (DNA): TGTGCCAGCAGCATTGACGGAAACTATGGCTACACCTTC. The entire variable domain, with the rest obtained from reference TRBV5-4 and TRBJ1-2, is as follows: ETGVTQSPTHLIKTRGQQVTLRCSSQSGHNTVSWYQQALGQGPQFIFQYYREEENGRGNFPPRFSGLQFPNYSSELNVNALELDDSALYLCASSIDGNYGYTFGSGTRLTVV.

V is TRBV29-1 and J is TRBJ2-7; D remains ambiguous. Germline V gene data show CDR1 as SQVTM and CDR2 as ANQGSEA. V lost 4 bases and J lost 7, with 14 bases in between. CDR3 length: 12 residues. The CDR3 nucleotides are TGCAGCGTTGCCGGGCCGCCGAGAGAGCAGTACTTC. Amino acids: CSVAGPPREQYF.

The chain uses TRBV4-3 and TRBJ2-1, with 10 bases lining up with TRBD2. Germline trimming cut 3 bases from V and 1 base from J; bases unmatched to any gene: 3. Germline V gene data show CDR1 as LGHNA and CDR2 as YSLEER. CDR3 length: 16 residues. As DNA, the CDR3 is TGCGCCAGCAGCCAGCAACTAGCGGGGTCCTACAATGAGCAGTTCTTC. It is translated as CASSQQLAGSYNEQFF.

This clone was seen a single time. Other DNA sequences in the sample encode the same CDR3. V and J are TRBV5-1 and TRBJ1-2, with D hard to call. With 0 bases removed from V and 2 bases from J, the gap between germline ends came to 8 bases. The length of the CDR3 is 14 residues. Per the germline V gene, CDR1 is SGHRS and CDR2 is YFSETQ. CDR3 region: CASSLGAGNYGYTF. The CDR3, as DNA: TGCGCCAGCAGCTTGGGGGCAGGCAACTATGGCTACACCTTC.

CDR3 DNA: TGCGCCAGCAGCCCTCAGGAATCCTGGGGAGAGACCCAGTACTTC. This gives the protein CASSPQESWGETQYF. This sequence joins TRBV5-1 and TRBJ2-5; D is unresolved. The CDR3 length is 15 residues. The ends were cut back, 4 bases at V and 4 bases at J, with 17 bases in the middle. CDR1 is SGHRS and CDR2 is YFSETQ in the germline V gene.

This clone was counted only a few times. The CDR3 bases are TGTGCCAGCAGGCAGGACAGGGACACTGAAGCTTTCTTT. This sequence encodes CASRQDRDTEAFF. The genes are TRBV2 and TRBJ1-1, with 8 bases lining up with TRBD1. V lost 6 bases to trimming and J lost 3 bases; unmatched junction nucleotides: 3. Germline lookup yields CDR1 SNHLY and CDR2 FYNNEI. The length of the CDR3 is 13 residues.